This TCR beta chain was sequenced in a study of blood T cell repertoires in COVID-19. Study-level information: Samples taken during acute and convalescent COVID-19 were collected in the United States, Italy and Spain.

As for this clone: This same CDR3 is encoded by further DNA sequences in the sample.

Trimming removed 2 bases from V and 2 bases from J, with 9 bases in between. The CDR3 extends over 14 amino acids. Per the germline V gene, CDR1 is MDHEN and CDR2 is SYDVKM. Sequencing used immunoSEQ multiplex PCR; TCRdb keeps in-frame clones, though not all of them. The sample holds about 140,000 clones, roughly 86% seen once. The chain combines TRBV28 with TRBJ2-5; possible D gene TRBD2, 6 bases. The specimen sequenced was peripheral blood. The TCR comes from a man in his 70s with acute or convalescent COVID-19. CDR3 sequence: CASSLRAGQETQYF. The CDR3 DNA follows: TGTGCCAGCAGTTTAAGGGCGGGACAAGAGACCCAGTACTTC.